This TCR beta chain derives from a study of cytomegalovirus exposure and HLA in healthy donors. PCR was performed using 60 Vbeta and 13 Jbeta primers. The method was immunoSEQ multiplex PCR; TCRdb's version includes in-frame clones alone and lacks a portion of them. The repertoire holds 120,000 or so clones, roughly 86% seen once, with about 1.7% in the top ten. The V gene's germline CDR1 is LNHDA and CDR2 SQIVND (reference sequence). V gave up 7 bases and J gave up 8 bases, with 18 bases separating them. The CDR3 runs to 14 residues. As regards this clone: Its antigen is as yet unknown.

General study results and limits: TRBV6-2, TRBV6-3 and some other V segments were unresolvable in 87-base-pair reads. In an earlier analysis, about 87% or about 30%: the productive usage of most TCR beta V segments. The classifier, whose performance was assessed in both the original and validation cohorts, reportedly diagnosed cytomegalovirus status with high specificity and sensitivity. Trimming of TCR beta V- and J-genes showed a link, identified in a later analysis, to a missense DCLRE1C variant.

The chain is built from TRBV19 and TRBJ2-1, with TRBD2 as a possible D gene (7 bases). The sequence came from a man between 18 and 35 years old in good health and CMV-seronegative. The sequenced sample consisted of PBMCs. For the CDR3, the DNA is TGTGCCAGTAACATGGGGGGGGCCGGGGATGAGCAGTTCTTC. Its protein product is CASNMGGAGDEQFF.